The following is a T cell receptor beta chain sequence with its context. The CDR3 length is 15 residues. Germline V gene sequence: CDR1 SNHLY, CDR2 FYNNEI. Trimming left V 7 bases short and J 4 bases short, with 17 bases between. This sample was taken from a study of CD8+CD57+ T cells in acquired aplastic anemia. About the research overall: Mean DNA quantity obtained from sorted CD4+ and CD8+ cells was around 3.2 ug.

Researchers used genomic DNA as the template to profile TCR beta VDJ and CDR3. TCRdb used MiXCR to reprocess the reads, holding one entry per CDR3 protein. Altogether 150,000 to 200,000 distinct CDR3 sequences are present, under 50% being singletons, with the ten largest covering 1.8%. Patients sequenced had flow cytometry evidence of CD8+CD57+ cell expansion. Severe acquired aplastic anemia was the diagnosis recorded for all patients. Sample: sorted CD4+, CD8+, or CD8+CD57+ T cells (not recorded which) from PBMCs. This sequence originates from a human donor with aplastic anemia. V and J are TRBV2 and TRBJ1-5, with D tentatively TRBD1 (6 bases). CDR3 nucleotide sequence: TGTGCCAGCACCGCCCGGATACAGGGAAATCAGCCCCAGCATTTT. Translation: CASTARIQGNQPQHF.